The next 19 T cell receptor beta chains were all read from a single sample in a study of blood T cell repertoires in COVID-19. Clones were read by immunoSEQ multiplex PCR, and TCRdb kept only the in-frame ones, dropping some. This table has about 290,000 clones, around four fifths appearing once. Sequences were obtained from peripheral blood. The origin of the receptors is a woman in her fifties or sixties with active or convalescent COVID-19.

The V gene is TRBV30, the J gene TRBJ1-4; the D is unclear. The V gene lost 6 bases and the J gene lost 6 bases, with 14 bases spanning the gap. The CDR3 runs to 13 residues. Germline V gene lookup returns CDR1 GTSNPN and CDR2 SVGIG (reference sequence). This CDR3 reads CACRNRGDEKLFF. As DNA, the CDR3 is TGTGCCTGCAGGAACCGGGGTGATGAAAAACTGTTTTTT.

On this clone itself: At one boundary the junction diverges from the germline segment, which might be a read error. DNA for the CDR3: TGTACCAGTAGTACGGGACTAGCGGCGAACACCGGGGAGCTGTTTTTT. It encodes CTSSTGLAANTGELFF. V and J are TRBV19 and TRBJ2-2; 11 bases are shared with TRBD2. The V gene's germline CDR1 is LNHDA and CDR2 SQIVND (reference sequence). The CDR3 totals 16 residues.

The V gene is TRBV14, the J gene TRBJ1-6; D is perhaps TRBD1 (6 bases). Germline-derived CDR1 and CDR2 are SGHDN and FVKESK. V lost 1 base, J lost 7 bases, and 11 bases lay in between. The CDR3 sequence is 15 residues long. CDR3 region: CASSQVGQGNSPLHF. CDR3 coding DNA: TGTGCCAGCAGCCAAGTTGGGCAGGGGAATTCACCCCTCCACTTT.

This rearrangement joins TRBV10-3 to TRBJ2-4; unclear D gene. CDR1 and CDR2 from the germline V gene are ENHRY and SYGVKD. Trimming took off 0 bases at V and 11 bases at J, with 20 bases between the two ends. This CDR3 contains 16 residues. The CDR3 protein is CAISESPRPQREFQYF. The CDR3 region has the DNA TGTGCCATCAGTGAGTCTCCTAGACCCCAGCGAGAATTTCAGTACTTC.

This clone came up a few times. The CDR3 coding sequence is TGTGCCAGCAGCTTAGTGGGGGGGCAGGTGAGCTCCTACGAGCAGTACTTC. It specifies CASSLVGGQVSSYEQYF. V and J are TRBV7-6 and TRBJ2-7; D perhaps matches TRBD2 (7 bases). The germline V gene encodes CDR1 SGHVS and CDR2 FNYEAQ. V lost 1 base to trimming and J lost 0 bases, with 16 bases between them. CDR3 length: 17 residues.

The chain has TRBV3-1 (or the pseudogene TRBV3-2) and TRBJ2-7, with D hard to call. The CDR3 consists of 18 residues. Germline lookup yields CDR1 LGHDT and CDR2 YNNKEL (reference sequence). Trimming took off 0 bases at V and 2 bases at J, with 20 bases between the two ends. The CDR3 region is CASSQDHPRLRVTYEQYF. The CDR3, as DNA: TGTGCCAGCAGCCAAGACCATCCTAGGCTCCGGGTCACCTACGAGCAGTACTTC.

This clone occurred once. J is TRBJ2-7 and V is TRBV5-1; D possibly corresponds to TRBD2 (6 bases). V lost 0 bases, J lost 4 bases, and 11 bases lay in between. This CDR3 is built from 14 residues. Germline values: CDR1 SGHRS, CDR2 YFSETQ. The CDR3 here is CASSLADGGYEQYF. CDR3 coding DNA: TGCGCCAGCAGCTTGGCCGACGGGGGTTACGAGCAGTACTTC.

The rearrangement uses TRBV18 and TRBJ2-6; 7 bases line up with TRBD1. The CDR3 totals 19 residues. From germline, CDR1 is KGHSH and CDR2 LQKENI. V was pared by 6 bases and J by 0 bases, with 14 bases of the junction left unmatched. The CDR3 sequence: CASSPRQGTGLSGANVLTF. In DNA form, the CDR3 reads TGTGCCAGCTCGCCCCGACAGGGCACGGGCCTCTCTGGGGCCAACGTCCTGACTTTC.

The chain joins TRBV6-6 to TRBJ1-5, with a weak D call TRBD1 (6 bases). Per the germline V gene, CDR1 is MNHNY and CDR2 is SVGAGI (reference sequence). The ends were cut back, 4 bases at V and 6 bases at J, with 19 bases in the middle. The CDR3 runs to 16 residues. DNA for the CDR3: TGTGCCAGCAGTTTTTTACGGGGGGGCGACGGTCAGCCCCAGCATTTT. Its translation: CASSFLRGGDGQPQHF.

The rearrangement joins TRBV14 to TRBJ1-1; the D gene is possibly TRBD1 (6 bases). The germline V gene encodes CDR1 SGHDN and CDR2 FVKESK. The CDR3 covers 13 residues. V was cut by 10 bases and J by 4 bases, with 16 bases left in between. The CDR3 here is CATKLTGSTEAFF. The CDR3 DNA reads TGTGCCACGAAACTTACAGGGTCCACTGAAGCTTTCTTT.

The chain recombines TRBV7-3 with TRBJ1-6; D is uncertain. The V end was cut by 2 bases, the J end by 8 bases, with 19 bases between. Germline V gene sequence: CDR1 SGHTA, CDR2 FQGTGA. This CDR3 spans 17 amino acids. The CDR3 region has the DNA TGTGCCAGCAGCTTATTAATGCTCCCCGTCAGGTATTCACCCCTCCACTTT. Its translation: CASSLLMLPVRYSPLHF.

This clone was observed a single time. As DNA, the CDR3 is TGTGCCAGCAGCACCACGGACAGGGGAAACATTAAGTTCTTC. Encoded protein: CASSTTDRGNIKFF. This chain uses TRBV13 with TRBJ2-1; 9 nucleotides match TRBD1. Looked up from germline, CDR1 is PRHDT and CDR2 is FYEKMQ (reference sequence). The CDR3 spans 14 residues. The V segment lost 5 bases and the J segment 14 bases; nucleotides outside the gene matches: 13.

This chain connects TRBV9 to TRBJ2-3; no firm D call. Between the trimmed V and J ends, which lost 2 bases and 0 bases, there was a span of 7 bases. This CDR3 comprises 14 residues. Germline V gene data show CDR1 as SGDLS and CDR2 as YYNGEE. In DNA form, the CDR3 reads TGTGCCAGCAGCGTTTTTCCTAGCACAGATACGCAGTATTTT. Encoded protein: CASSVFPSTDTQYF.

The rearrangement uses TRBV6-5 and TRBJ2-1; D may be TRBD2 (5 bases). Trimming left V 8 bases short and J 0 bases short, with 14 bases between. Germline-derived CDR1 and CDR2 are MNHEY and SVGAGI. The CDR3 covers 15 residues. This CDR3 is CASAALTSSYNEQFF. CDR3 nucleotides: TGTGCCAGCGCCGCGCTAACTAGCTCCTACAATGAGCAGTTCTTC.

This chain joins TRBV3-1 (or the pseudogene TRBV3-2) and TRBJ1-4; 11 bases map to TRBD1. J lost 6 bases, V lost 2 bases, and 2 bases had no gene match. This CDR3 spans 15 amino acids. Germline V gene sequence: CDR1 LGHDT, CDR2 YNNKEL (reference sequence). The CDR3 DNA follows: TGTGCCAGCAGCCAATGGGGACAGGGGGATGAAAAACTGTTTTTT. Translating gives CASSQWGQGDEKLFF.

The chain has TRBV21-1 and TRBJ2-1; no DNA check was done on the table's D call, TRBD2. TRBV21-1 is assigned pseudogene status. The CDR3 loop spans 12 amino acids. CDR3: CASSKAGGEQFF. The CDR3 DNA reads as TGTGCCAGCAGCAAAGCGGGGGGGGAGCAGTTCTTC.

The chain links TRBV5-4 to TRBJ2-7; 7 bases match TRBD2. This CDR3 contains 16 residues. Germline CDR1 and CDR2: SGHNT and YYREEE (reference sequence). Trimming at V came to 4 bases and at J to 6 bases, leaving 16 bases not matched to a gene. CDR3 coding DNA: TGTGCCAGCAGCGACAGACGGATGGCGGGAGTCCCCGAGCAGTACTTC. This codes for CASSDRRMAGVPEQYF.

This clone showed up just a few times. The J gene is TRBJ1-3, the V gene TRBV5-1, with TRBD1 matching 9 bases. The germline gives CDR1 SGHRS, CDR2 YFSETQ. The CDR3 consists of 15 residues. Trimming removed 0 bases from V and 7 bases from J; junction bases left unmatched: 5. In nucleotides, the CDR3 is TGCGCCAGCAGCTTGGGCGGGACAGGGTACAACACCATATATTTT. Translation gives CASSLGGTGYNTIYF.

V usage is TRBV5-1 and J usage is TRBJ2-5; possibly TRBD1 for D (6 bases). The ends were cut back, 3 bases at V and 5 bases at J, with 14 bases in the middle. This CDR3 comprises 14 residues. From germline, CDR1 is SGHRS and CDR2 YFSETQ. The CDR3 reads CASSSTGFRETQYF. The CDR3 DNA reads TGCGCCAGCAGCTCAACAGGGTTCCGGGAGACCCAGTACTTC.